Shown below are 15 T cell receptor beta chains from a single sample sequenced in a study of cytomegalovirus exposure and HLA in healthy donors. The PCR had 60 Vbeta and 13 Jbeta primers. Here immunoSEQ multiplex PCR was the method, and the copy in TCRdb shows in-frame clones only, minus some. The table records under 200,000 clones, roughly 78% of them present only once. The source material was PBMCs. The receptors were gathered from a middle-aged woman in good health and CMV-seronegative.

The chain combines TRBV29-1 with TRBJ1-1; no reliable D call. Germline lookup yields CDR1 SQVTM and CDR2 ANQGSEA. The CDR3 has 16 residues. Trimming left V 4 bases short and J 5 bases short, with 23 bases between. The CDR3 is CSVAPAGGGRRTEAFF. CDR3 DNA: TGCAGCGTTGCCCCCGCCGGAGGAGGGCGTAGGACTGAAGCTTTCTTT.

This chain uses TRBV5-4 with TRBJ1-1; a weak D match, TRBD1 (5 bases). Trimming took 4 bases from V and 11 from J, leaving 18 bases between them. Germline V CDR1 and CDR2: SGHNT, YYREEE (reference sequence). The CDR3 is 13 residues long. CDR3 bases: TGTGCCAGCAGCCTGCCGTTTCAGGGTAAGGCTTTCTTT. Encoded protein: CASSLPFQGKAFF.

The chain's CDR3 is CASSGDRGEKLFF. The DNA of the CDR3 is TGTGCCAGCAGTGGTGACAGGGGGGAAAAACTGTTTTTT. This chain connects TRBV6-4 to TRBJ1-4; 9 nucleotides align to TRBD1. The CDR3 totals 13 residues. Trimming at V came to 4 bases and at J to 8 bases, leaving 2 bases not matched to a gene. Germline CDR1 and CDR2: MRHNA and SNTAGT.

The chain links TRBV6-1 to TRBJ2-3; a weak D match, TRBD2 (6 bases). Germline V gene data show CDR1 as MNHNS and CDR2 as SASEGT. The CDR3 is made up of 13 amino acids. The V gene lost 6 bases and the J gene lost 5 bases, with 12 bases spanning the gap. The CDR3 is CASSLAPKDTQYF. CDR3 nucleotide sequence: TGTGCCAGCAGCCTAGCGCCAAAAGATACGCAGTATTTT.

To note about this clone: The same CDR3 can be traced to other DNA sequences in this sample. The chain is built from TRBV18 and TRBJ2-7; the match to TRBD1 covers 11 bases. The J segment lost 3 bases and the V segment lost 6 bases, leaving 4 bases of the junction unmatched. Germline CDR1 and CDR2: KGHSH and LQKENI. This CDR3 has 14 residues. The DNA for the CDR3 is TGTGCCAGCTCGCCTGGGACAGGGGGCTACGAGCAGTACTTC. As protein: CASSPGTGGYEQYF.

This chain joins TRBV10-3 and TRBJ2-5; tentative D call: TRBD2 (6 bases). The CDR3 sequence is 19 residues long. CDR1 is ENHRY and CDR2 is SYGVKD in the germline V gene. V was shortened by 2 bases and J by 7 bases, with 29 bases between the two germline ends. The CDR3 DNA reads TGTGCCATCAGTGAGGCGGGGTACGAACCCACCGCGGAAGAAGGGACCCAGTACTTC. This codes for CAISEAGYEPTAEEGTQYF.

A few counts support this clone. The chain couples TRBV2 to TRBJ2-3, with D tentatively TRBD1 (5 bases). Germline CDR1 SNHLY, CDR2 FYNNEI. The CDR3 covers 15 residues. The V end lost 7 bases, the J end lost 3 bases, and 17 bases lay between the germline ends. Here the CDR3 reads CASTRESSGTDTQYF. In nucleotides, the CDR3 is TGTGCCAGCACCAGGGAAAGCTCCGGAACAGATACGCAGTATTTT.

The chain joins TRBV2 to TRBJ1-1; D uncertain. The CDR3 runs to 14 residues. Deletions cut 4 bases from V and 1 base from J, with 10 bases between. From germline, CDR1 is SNHLY and CDR2 FYNNEI. CDR3 DNA: TGTGCCAGCAGTGTTGGGCTAGCGAACACTGAAGCTTTCTTT. This encodes CASSVGLANTEAFF.

The chain is built from TRBV5-1 and TRBJ1-3; D is undetermined. Germline CDR1 reads SGHRS; CDR2 reads YFSETQ. The CDR3 is made up of 12 amino acids. Trimming cost V 0 bases and J 7 bases, with 5 bases left between them. The CDR3 DNA follows: TGCGCCAGCAGCTTGGATCGGAACACCATATATTTT. Protein product: CASSLDRNTIYF.

This clone turned up a few times. The chain links TRBV5-4 to TRBJ2-1, with D possibly being TRBD1 (7 bases). In germline, CDR1 is SGHNT, CDR2 YYREEE (reference sequence). Trimming left V 9 bases short and J 8 bases short, with 18 bases between. The CDR3 loop spans 13 amino acids. This CDR3 reads CAMVRGQGDEQFF. The DNA of the CDR3 is TGTGCCATGGTCCGGGGGCAGGGGGATGAGCAGTTCTTC.

The chain couples TRBV6-1 to TRBJ2-1; D unresolved. Germline assignment: CDR1 MNHNS and CDR2 SASEGT. There are 11 residues in the CDR3. The ends were cut back, 10 bases at V and 6 bases at J, with 10 bases in the middle. The CDR3 sequence: CATDWINEQFF. The CDR3 bases are TGTGCCACCGACTGGATCAATGAGCAGTTCTTC.

This clone was seen a few times. This chain uses TRBV5-1 with TRBJ2-5; 7 bases fit TRBD1. Trimming removed 7 bases from V and 1 base from J; junction bases left unmatched: 7. CDR3 length: 14 residues. Germline V CDR1 and CDR2: SGHRS, YFSETQ. CDR3 in DNA: TGCGCCAGCTCCAGGGGGACCCCCCAAGAGACCCAGTACTTC. It translates to CASSRGTPQETQYF.

This rearrangement joins TRBV28 to TRBJ2-1; 10 nucleotides align to TRBD2. V gave up 2 bases and J gave up 3 bases; unmatched junction bases: 4. CDR3 size: 16 residues. Germline loops: CDR1 MDHEN, CDR2 SYDVKM. CDR3 loop: CASSLSGGAYYNEQFF. The CDR3 bases are TGTGCCAGCAGTTTAAGCGGGGGGGCGTACTACAATGAGCAGTTCTTC.

With respect to this clone: This sample includes further DNA sequences coding for the same CDR3. The chain combines TRBV10-3 with TRBJ1-2, with D possibly TRBD1 on 6 matching bases. Germline CDR1 and CDR2: ENHRY and SYGVKD. Trimming removed 3 bases from V and 7 bases from J, with 18 bases in between. This CDR3 has 15 amino acids. The CDR3: CAISDHTLTGGGYTF. CDR3 DNA: TGTGCCATCAGTGACCACACGTTGACAGGAGGTGGCTACACCTTC.

The rearrangement joins TRBV12-1 to TRBJ2-3; the listed D gene, TRBD2, was not tested against the DNA. TRBV12-1 is annotated as a pseudogene. The length of the CDR3 is 14 residues. CDR3 sequence (DNA): TGTGCCAGCGACAATAGCGGGAGCACAGATACGCAGTATTTT. Residues: CASDNSGSTDTQYF.